This T cell receptor beta chain is from a study of siplizumab effects on memory and regulatory T cells. Study-wide points: Alloreactive sequences tracing back to unstimulated CD4+ memory cells fell significantly with siplizumab.

Concerning this clone: Its matching antigen is unknown.

V was shortened by 5 bases and J by 5 bases, with 12 bases between the two germline ends. The CDR3 is 13 residues long. The germline V gene encodes CDR1 MNHNY and CDR2 SVGAGI (reference sequence). Clones were read by immunoSEQ multiplex PCR, and TCRdb kept only the in-frame ones, dropping some. In the table there are under 100,000 clones, over 90% of which are singletons. Sequences were obtained from non-Treg CD4+ T cells sorted from blood. The V and J genes are TRBV6-6 and TRBJ1-1; D is undetermined. The receptor's source is a human donor in good health. CDR3 residues: CASSTLPKTEAFF. CDR3 bases: TGTGCCAGCAGTACCCTTCCGAAGACTGAAGCTTTCTTT.